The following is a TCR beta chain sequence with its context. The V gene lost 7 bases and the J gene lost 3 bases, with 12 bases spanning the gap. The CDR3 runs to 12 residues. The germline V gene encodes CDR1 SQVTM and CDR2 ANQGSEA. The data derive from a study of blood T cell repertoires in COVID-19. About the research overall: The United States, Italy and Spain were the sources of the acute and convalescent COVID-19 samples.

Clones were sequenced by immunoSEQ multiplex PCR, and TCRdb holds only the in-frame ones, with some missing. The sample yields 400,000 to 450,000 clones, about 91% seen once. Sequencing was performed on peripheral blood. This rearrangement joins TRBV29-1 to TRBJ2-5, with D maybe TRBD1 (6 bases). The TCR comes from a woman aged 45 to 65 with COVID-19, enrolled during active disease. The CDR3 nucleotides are TGCAGCGCCGGGACATCTAAAGAGACCCAGTACTTC. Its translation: CSAGTSKETQYF.